The 7 T cell receptor beta chains below come from one sample, sequenced in a study of T cells in women clearing cervical HPV infection. The assay was immunoSEQ multiplex PCR, and TCRdb's table has in-frame clones only and misses some. The table gives 30,000 or so clones; the top ten clones make up 8.4% of it. Sequenced material: blood buffy coat. The origin of the receptors is a woman between 18 and 70 years old with a cervical HPV16 infection that either progressed to CIN3+ or cleared (not recorded which).

Turning to this clone: The read terminates 3 residues before the CDR3 end, so the remaining end is supplied by the germline J gene. V and J are TRBV18 and TRBJ1-1; 10 positions match TRBD1. The length of the CDR3 is 17 residues. Trimming at V came to 2 bases and at J to 5 bases, leaving 11 bases not matched to a gene. The germline gives CDR1 KGHSH, CDR2 LQKENI. CDR3 loop: CASSPSGQGSFGTEAFF. The covered CDR3 bases are TGTGCCAGCTCACCATCGGGACAGGGGTCATTCGGGACTGAA.

CDR3 in amino acids: CASSWITSGGSYNEQFF. CDR3 DNA, as far as it was read: TGCGCCAGCAGCTGGATAACTAGCGGGGGATCCTACAATGAG. The chain is built from TRBV5-1 and TRBJ2-1; 11 bases align to TRBD2. The CDR3 end falls 3 residues outside the read, so it is completed with the germline J gene. The CDR3 length is 17 residues. Germline CDR1 is SGHRS and CDR2 is YFSETQ. The V segment lost 3 bases and the J segment 1 base; nucleotides outside the gene matches: 6.

Comments on this clone: A read error may account for a junction end that differs from germline. The CDR3 is cut off 3 residues early in the read; its end comes from the germline J gene. The V gene is TRBV4-1, the J gene TRBJ2-2; the match to TRBD2 covers 7 bases. The CDR3 has 15 amino acids. CDR1 and CDR2 (germline): MGHRA, YSYEKL. The CDR3 spells CTSSPGGGLAGELFF. The DNA read from the CDR3 is TGCACCAGCAGCCCGGGCGGGGGTTTAGCCGGGGAG.

Here the CDR3 reads CASSSYSYEQYF. The covered CDR3 bases are TGTGCCAGCAGCTCCTACAGTTACGAG. The rearrangement joins TRBV7-2 to TRBJ2-7; no definite D call. Read data end 3 residues before the CDR3 end; the end is taken from the germline J gene. This CDR3 comprises 12 residues. Trimming shortened V by 4 bases and J by 4 bases, and 8 bases separated the two germline ends. The germline V gene encodes CDR1 SGHTA and CDR2 FQGNSA.

Points on this clone: The read terminates 3 residues before the CDR3 end, so the remaining end is supplied by the germline J gene. The V and J genes are TRBV30 and TRBJ1-2; the D is unclear. From germline, CDR1 is GTSNPN and CDR2 SVGIG (reference sequence). Trimming left V 3 bases short and J 4 bases short, with 9 bases between. The CDR3 length is 12 residues. CDR3 DNA (partial): TGTGCCTGGAGCCCGTTATCCTATGGC. This gives the protein CAWSPLSYG. The full CDR3 is CAWSPLSYGYTF.

As to this clone: The read ends 3 residues early relative to the CDR3; the germline J gene fills the gap. The rearrangement uses TRBV20-1 and TRBJ2-7; 8 positions agree with TRBD2. Germline lookup yields CDR1 DFQATT and CDR2 SNEGSKA (reference sequence). CDR3 length: 12 residues. Trimming cost V 6 bases and J 3 bases; bases outside gene matches: 4. This chain's CDR3 is CSAERENYEQYF. The covered CDR3 bases are TGCAGTGCGGAGCGGGAGAACTACGAG.

A remark on this clone: The read stops 3 residues short of the end of the CDR3; the missing end is completed from the germline J gene. V and J are TRBV19 and TRBJ2-1; D not resolved. Germline CDR1 LNHDA, CDR2 SQIVND (reference sequence). V lost 6 bases and J 1 base, leaving 7 bases between the germline ends. The CDR3 contains 13 residues. The CDR3 protein is CASRYKSYNEQFF. The covered CDR3 bases are TGTGCCAGTAGGTACAAGTCCTACAATGAG.